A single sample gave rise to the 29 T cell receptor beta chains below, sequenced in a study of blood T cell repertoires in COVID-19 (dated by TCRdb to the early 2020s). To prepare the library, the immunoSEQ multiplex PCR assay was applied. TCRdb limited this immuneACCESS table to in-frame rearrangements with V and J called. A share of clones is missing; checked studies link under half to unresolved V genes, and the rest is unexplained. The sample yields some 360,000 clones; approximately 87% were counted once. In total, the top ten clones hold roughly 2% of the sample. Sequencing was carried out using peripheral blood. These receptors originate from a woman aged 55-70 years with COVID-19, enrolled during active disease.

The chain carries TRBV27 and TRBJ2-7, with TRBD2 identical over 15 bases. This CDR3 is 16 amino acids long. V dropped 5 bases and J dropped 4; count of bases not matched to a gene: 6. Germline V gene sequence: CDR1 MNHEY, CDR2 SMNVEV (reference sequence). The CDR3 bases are TGTGCCAGCAGTCCCGGGACTAGCGGGGGGAGGTACGAGCAGTACTTC. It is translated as CASSPGTSGGRYEQYF.

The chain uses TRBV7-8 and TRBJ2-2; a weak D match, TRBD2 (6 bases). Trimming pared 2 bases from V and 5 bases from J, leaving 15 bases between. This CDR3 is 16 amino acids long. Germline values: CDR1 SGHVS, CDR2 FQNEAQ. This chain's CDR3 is CASSLSRGPGTGELFF. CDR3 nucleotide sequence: TGTGCCAGCAGCTTATCGCGGGGTCCAGGGACCGGGGAGCTGTTTTTT.

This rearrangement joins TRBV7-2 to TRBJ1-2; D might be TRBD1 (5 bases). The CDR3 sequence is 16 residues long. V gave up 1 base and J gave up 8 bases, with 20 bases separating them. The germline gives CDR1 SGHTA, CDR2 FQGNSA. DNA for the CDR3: TGTGCCAGCAGCTTAGGACCGGGACTGCTGACGGAGGGCTACACCTTC. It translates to CASSLGPGLLTEGYTF.

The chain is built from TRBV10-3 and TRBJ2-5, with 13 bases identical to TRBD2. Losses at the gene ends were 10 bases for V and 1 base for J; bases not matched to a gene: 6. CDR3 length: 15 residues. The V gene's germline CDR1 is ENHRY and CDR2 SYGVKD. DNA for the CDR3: TGTGCCACCGGGACTAGCGGGGCGCGCCAAGAGACCCAGTACTTC. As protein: CATGTSGARQETQYF.

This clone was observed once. CDR3 in amino acids: CASSPRAYPDSPLHF. The CDR3 DNA reads TGTGCCAGCAGCCCCAGGGCTTACCCCGATTCACCCCTCCACTTT. This chain uses TRBV9 with TRBJ1-6; D possibly corresponds to TRBD1 (5 bases). CDR3 length: 15 amino acids. V shed 4 bases and J shed 8 bases, with 16 bases lying between them. Germline lookup yields CDR1 SGDLS and CDR2 YYNGEE.

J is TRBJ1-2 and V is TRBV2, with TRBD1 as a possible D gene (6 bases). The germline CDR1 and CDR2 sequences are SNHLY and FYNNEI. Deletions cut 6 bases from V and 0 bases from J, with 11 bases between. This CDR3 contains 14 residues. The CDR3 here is CASSRTATNYGYTF. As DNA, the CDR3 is TGTGCCAGCAGCAGGACAGCTACTAACTATGGCTACACCTTC.

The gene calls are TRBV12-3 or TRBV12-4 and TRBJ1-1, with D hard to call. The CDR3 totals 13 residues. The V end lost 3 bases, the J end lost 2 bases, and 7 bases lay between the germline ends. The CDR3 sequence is CASSFVVNTEAFF. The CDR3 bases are TGTGCCAGCAGTTTTGTAGTTAACACTGAAGCTTTCTTT.

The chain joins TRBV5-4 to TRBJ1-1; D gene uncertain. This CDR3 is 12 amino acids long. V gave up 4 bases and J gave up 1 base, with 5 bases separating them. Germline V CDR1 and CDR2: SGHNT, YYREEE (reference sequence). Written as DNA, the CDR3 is TGTGCCAGCAGCCCAGAGAACACTGAAGCTTTCTTT. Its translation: CASSPENTEAFF.

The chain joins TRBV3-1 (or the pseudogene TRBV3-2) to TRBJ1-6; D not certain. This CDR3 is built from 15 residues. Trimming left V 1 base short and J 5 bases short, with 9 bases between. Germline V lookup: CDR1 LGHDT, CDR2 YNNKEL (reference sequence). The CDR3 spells CASSQAGVNNSPLHF. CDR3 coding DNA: TGTGCCAGCAGCCAAGCCGGGGTAAATAATTCACCCCTCCACTTT.

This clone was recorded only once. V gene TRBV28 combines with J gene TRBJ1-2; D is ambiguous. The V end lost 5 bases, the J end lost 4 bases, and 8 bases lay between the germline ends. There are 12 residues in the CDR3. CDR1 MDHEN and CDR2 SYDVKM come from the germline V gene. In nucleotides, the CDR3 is TGTGCCAGCAGTGTGGCCCGCTATGGCTACACCTTC. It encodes CASSVARYGYTF.

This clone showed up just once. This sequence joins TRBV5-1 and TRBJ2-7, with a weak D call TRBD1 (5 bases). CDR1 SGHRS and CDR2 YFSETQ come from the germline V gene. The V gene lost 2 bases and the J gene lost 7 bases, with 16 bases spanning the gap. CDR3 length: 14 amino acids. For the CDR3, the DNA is TGCGCCAGCAGCTTACTGGGGCCGGCTGGTGAGCAGTACTTC. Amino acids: CASSLLGPAGEQYF.

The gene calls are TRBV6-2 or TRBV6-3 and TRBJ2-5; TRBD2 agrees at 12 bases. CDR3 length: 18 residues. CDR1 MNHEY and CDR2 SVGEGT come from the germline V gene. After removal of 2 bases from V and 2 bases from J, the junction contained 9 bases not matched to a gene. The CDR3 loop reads CASSYHQLAGGFQETQYF. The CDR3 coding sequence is TGTGCCAGCAGTTACCACCAACTAGCGGGGGGTTTTCAAGAGACCCAGTACTTC.

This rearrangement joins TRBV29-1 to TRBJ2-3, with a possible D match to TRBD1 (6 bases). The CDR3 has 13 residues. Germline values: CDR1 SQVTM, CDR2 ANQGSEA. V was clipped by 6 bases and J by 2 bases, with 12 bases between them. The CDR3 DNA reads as TGCAGCGTCAAACAGGGTAACACAGATACGCAGTATTTT. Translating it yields CSVKQGNTDTQYF.

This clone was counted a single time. The chain's CDR3 is CASSLMGGPGETQYF. CDR3 nucleotides: TGTGCCAGCAGCTTAATGGGGGGTCCTGGGGAGACCCAGTACTTC. The V and J genes are TRBV7-3 and TRBJ2-5, with D perhaps TRBD2 (6 bases). The V end was cut by 1 base, the J end by 5 bases, with 14 bases between. The germline V gene has CDR1 SGHTA and CDR2 FQGTGA. CDR3 length equals 15 residues. Supplemented by reference TRBV7-3 and TRBJ2-5, the full variable domain reads GAGVSQTPSNKVTEKGKYVELRCDPISGHTALYWYRQSLGQGPEFLIYFQGTGAADDSGLPNDRFFAVRPEGSVSTLKIQRTERGDSAVYLCASSLMGGPGETQYFGPGTRLLVL.

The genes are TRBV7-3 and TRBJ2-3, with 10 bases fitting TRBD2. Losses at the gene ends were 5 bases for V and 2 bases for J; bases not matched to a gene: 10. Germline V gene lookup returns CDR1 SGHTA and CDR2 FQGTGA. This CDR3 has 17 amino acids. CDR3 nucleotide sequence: TGTGCCAGCAGCCTCGCCGGGACTAGCGCGCTCACAGATACGCAGTATTTT. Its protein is CASSLAGTSALTDTQYF.

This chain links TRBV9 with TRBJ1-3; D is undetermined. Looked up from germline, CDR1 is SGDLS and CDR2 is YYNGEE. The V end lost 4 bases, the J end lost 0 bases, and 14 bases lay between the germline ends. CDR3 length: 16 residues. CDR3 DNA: TGTGCCAGCAGCCCCCAGGTACGGCCCTCTGGAAACACCATATATTTT. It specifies CASSPQVRPSGNTIYF.

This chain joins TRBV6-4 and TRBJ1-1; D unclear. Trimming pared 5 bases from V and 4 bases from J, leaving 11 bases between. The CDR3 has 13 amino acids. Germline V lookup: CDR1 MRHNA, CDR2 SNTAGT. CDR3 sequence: CASSTGWGTEAFF. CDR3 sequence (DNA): TGTGCCAGCAGTACGGGGTGGGGCACTGAAGCTTTCTTT.

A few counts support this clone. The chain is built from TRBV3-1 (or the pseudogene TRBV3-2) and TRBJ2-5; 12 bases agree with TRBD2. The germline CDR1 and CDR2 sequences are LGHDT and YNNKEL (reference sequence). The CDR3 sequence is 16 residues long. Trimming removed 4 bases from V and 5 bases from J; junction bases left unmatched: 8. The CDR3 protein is CASSRRTSGDRETQYF. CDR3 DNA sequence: TGTGCCAGCAGCCGCCGGACTAGCGGGGACAGGGAGACCCAGTACTTC.

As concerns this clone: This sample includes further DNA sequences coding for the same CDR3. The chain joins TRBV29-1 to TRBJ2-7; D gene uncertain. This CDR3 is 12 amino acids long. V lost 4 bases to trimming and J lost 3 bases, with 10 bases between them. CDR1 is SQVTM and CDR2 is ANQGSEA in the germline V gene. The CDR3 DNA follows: TGCAGCGTTGGCGGCGGCAGCTACGAGCAGTACTTC. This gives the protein CSVGGGSYEQYF.

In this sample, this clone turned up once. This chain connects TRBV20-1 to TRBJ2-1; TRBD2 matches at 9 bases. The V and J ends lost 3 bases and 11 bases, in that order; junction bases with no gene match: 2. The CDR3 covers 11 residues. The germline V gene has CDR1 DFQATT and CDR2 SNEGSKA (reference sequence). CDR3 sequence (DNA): TGCAGTGCTAGTAGCGGGGGTCAGCAGTTCTTC. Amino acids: CSASSGGQQFF.

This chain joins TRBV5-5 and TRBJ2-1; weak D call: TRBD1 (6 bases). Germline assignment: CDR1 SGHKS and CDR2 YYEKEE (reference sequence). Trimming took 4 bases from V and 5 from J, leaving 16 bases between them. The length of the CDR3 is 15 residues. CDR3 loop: CASSVTTGTHNEQFF. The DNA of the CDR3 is TGTGCCAGCAGCGTCACAACAGGGACCCACAATGAGCAGTTCTTC.

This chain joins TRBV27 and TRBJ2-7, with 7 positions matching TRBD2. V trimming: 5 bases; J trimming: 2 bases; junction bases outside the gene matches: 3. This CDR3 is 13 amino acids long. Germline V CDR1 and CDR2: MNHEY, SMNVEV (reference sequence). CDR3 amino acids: CASSAGLAYEQYF. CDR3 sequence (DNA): TGTGCCAGCAGTGCCGGACTAGCCTACGAGCAGTACTTC.

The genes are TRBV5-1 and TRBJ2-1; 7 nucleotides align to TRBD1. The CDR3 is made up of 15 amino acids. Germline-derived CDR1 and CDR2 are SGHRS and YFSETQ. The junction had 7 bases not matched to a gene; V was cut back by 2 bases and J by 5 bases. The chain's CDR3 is CASSFQGVRDNEQFF. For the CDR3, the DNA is TGCGCCAGCAGCTTTCAGGGGGTTAGGGACAATGAGCAGTTCTTC.

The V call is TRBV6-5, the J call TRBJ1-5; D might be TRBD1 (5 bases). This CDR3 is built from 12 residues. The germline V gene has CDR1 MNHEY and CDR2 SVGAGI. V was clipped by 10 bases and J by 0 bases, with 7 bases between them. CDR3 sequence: CAIDSSNQPQHF. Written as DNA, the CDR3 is TGTGCCATCGACAGTAGCAATCAGCCCCAGCATTTT.

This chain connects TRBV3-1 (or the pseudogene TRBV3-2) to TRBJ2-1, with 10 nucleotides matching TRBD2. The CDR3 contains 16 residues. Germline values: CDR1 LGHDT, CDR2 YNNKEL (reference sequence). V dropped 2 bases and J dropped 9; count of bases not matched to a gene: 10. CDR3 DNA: TGTGCCAGCAGCCAAAGAGGGAGCGGGGGGGCAGGTGAGCAGTTCTTC. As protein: CASSQRGSGGAGEQFF.

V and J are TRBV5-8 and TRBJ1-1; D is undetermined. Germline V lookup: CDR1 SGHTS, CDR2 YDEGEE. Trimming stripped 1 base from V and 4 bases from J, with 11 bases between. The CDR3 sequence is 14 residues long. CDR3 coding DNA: TGTGCCAGCAGCTTGCCGAGTGTTGGCACTGAAGCTTTCTTT. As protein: CASSLPSVGTEAFF.

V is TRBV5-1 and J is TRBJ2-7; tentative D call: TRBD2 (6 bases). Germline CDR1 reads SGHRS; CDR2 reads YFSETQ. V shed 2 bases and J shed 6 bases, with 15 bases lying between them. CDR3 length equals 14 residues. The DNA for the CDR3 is TGCGCCAGCAGCTTAGTTGGGGGGACGGGCGAGCAGTACTTC. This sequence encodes CASSLVGGTGEQYF.

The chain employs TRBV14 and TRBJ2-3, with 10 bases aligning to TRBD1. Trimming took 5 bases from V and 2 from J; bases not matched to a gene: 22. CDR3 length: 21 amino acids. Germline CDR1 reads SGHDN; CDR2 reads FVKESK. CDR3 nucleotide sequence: TGTGCCAGCAGCGCAAGGGGGCCGGGACAGGGGATTTTTATGAACACAGATACGCAGTATTTT. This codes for CASSARGPGQGIFMNTDTQYF.

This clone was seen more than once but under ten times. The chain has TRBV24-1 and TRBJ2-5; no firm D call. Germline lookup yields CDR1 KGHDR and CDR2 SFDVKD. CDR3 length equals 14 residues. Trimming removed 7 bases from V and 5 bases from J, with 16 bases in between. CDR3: CATRGASDGETQYF. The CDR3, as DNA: TGTGCCACCAGAGGAGCATCTGATGGGGAGACCCAGTACTTC.